This T cell receptor (beta chain) was sequenced for a study of early T cells in non-severe SARS-CoV-2 infection. Overall study context: Sequencing of unsorted whole blood was done on bulk RNA, leaving chains unpaired. Study results and limitations: VDJdb matching favored anti-spike CD8 responses, missing private and CD4 specificities.

As part of library construction, unique molecular identifiers were attached to individual cDNA molecules. Each CDR3 protein gets one entry after TCRdb re-called the 5' RACE reads with MiXCR. The sample carries about 69,000 distinct CDR3 sequences, around a tenth recorded once. The CDR3 loop spans 15 amino acids. The V end lost 4 bases, the J end lost 2 bases, and 15 bases lay between the germline ends. From germline, CDR1 is DFQATT and CDR2 SNEGSKA (reference sequence). In its sample, this clonotype was seen many times. Its cognate antigen is unknown. The rearrangement joins TRBV20-1 to TRBJ1-5, with D possibly being TRBD1 (6 bases). This TCR was sampled from an adult who was a healthcare worker with PCR-confirmed SARS-CoV-2 infection or an uninfected control (not recorded which). The specimen was whole blood. The CDR3 nucleotides are TGCAGTGCTACCCCCCCAGGGGACCGCAATCAGCCCCAGCATTTT. Translating gives CSATPPGDRNQPQHF.